The table lists the clone carrying this TCR beta chain with many counts. The target antigen is unknown. MiXCR, run by TCRdb on the RT-PCR reads, gives a single entry per CDR3 protein. Here the sample spans approximately 500,000 distinct CDR3 sequences, 10% to 15% being singletons. This entry belongs to a study of response to subunit inactivated influenza vaccine. Points from the study as a whole: The authors put forward the suggestion that each seasonal influenza vaccination may bring in only a limited number of new T cells.

Germline V gives CDR1 LNHNV, CDR2 YYDKDF (reference sequence). The junction had 6 bases not matched to a gene; V was cut back by 5 bases and J by 6 bases. This CDR3 spans 15 amino acids. The source material was PBMCs from blood, sampled 35 to 45 days after vaccination. This chain connects TRBV15 to TRBJ2-2, with 10 nucleotides matching TRBD2. This TCR came from a man aged 50-60 years who received an inactivated influenza vaccine. CDR3 region: CATSPRTSGAGELFF. CDR3 bases: TGTGCCACCAGCCCGCGGACTAGCGGCGCCGGGGAGCTGTTTTTT.